Presented here are 16 T cell receptor beta chains from one specimen sequenced in a study of blood T cells in healthy people across ages. A second PCR of about 7 to 11 cycles used a sample-barcoded 5' primer and a J-beta primer mix. MiXCR was run by TCRdb on the 5' RACE reads, yielding one entry per CDR3 protein. The data show approximately 730,000 distinct CDR3 sequences, with about 55% seen just once and 40% to 50% held by the top ten. What was sequenced was blood. These receptors all stem from a man aged 80 or over in good health.

The CDR3 DNA reads TGCGCCAGCAGCTTGGAAGCGGGAGGTTTCGAGCAGTACTTC. Its translation is CASSLEAGGFEQYF. The J gene is TRBJ2-5, the V gene TRBV5-1; 9 bases line up with TRBD2. The DNA end favors TRBJ2-7, so the J call may be wrong. This CDR3 comprises 14 residues. Looked up from germline, CDR1 is SGHRS and CDR2 is YFSETQ.

The table lists this clonotype with a few counts. V is TRBV5-1 and J is TRBJ2-7, with D possibly TRBD2 on 6 matching bases. This CDR3 has 12 amino acids. From germline, CDR1 is SGHRS and CDR2 YFSETQ. Trimming left V 3 bases short and J 9 bases short, with 13 bases between. CDR3 sequence: CASSSPGVVQYF. The CDR3 region has the DNA TGCGCCAGCAGCTCCCCGGGAGTCGTGCAGTACTTC.

Comments on this clonotype: The junction shows a germline mismatch at one end, possibly a read error. The chain couples TRBV28 to TRBJ2-7; D is uncertain. Per germline, CDR1 MDHEN and CDR2 SYDVKM. This CDR3 has 11 amino acids. The CDR3 loop reads CASRVSYEQNF. CDR3 DNA sequence: TGTGCCAGCAGGGTATCCTACGAGCAGAACTTC. The full variable domain, its missing parts supplied by reference TRBV28 and TRBJ2-7, is DVKVTQSSRYLVKRTGEKVFLECVQDMDHENMFWYRQDPGLGLRLIYFSYDVKMKEKGDIPEGYSVSREKKERFSLILESASTNQTSMYLCASRVSYEQNFGPGTRLTVT.

The chain couples TRBV4-1 to TRBJ2-5; 8 bases match TRBD2. The length of the CDR3 is 17 residues. Looked up from germline, CDR1 is MGHRA and CDR2 is YSYEKL. V lost 5 bases to trimming and J lost 3 bases; unmatched junction nucleotides: 14. Here the CDR3 reads CASSFNPGLGWEETQYF. The CDR3, as DNA: TGCGCCAGCAGCTTTAATCCGGGACTAGGATGGGAAGAGACCCAGTACTTC.

This clonotype appeared a few times. The CDR3 reads CASALLAGGSSGANVLTF. DNA of the CDR3: TGTGCCAGCGCTTTACTAGCGGGAGGGAGCTCTGGGGCCAACGTCCTGACTTTC. The chain links TRBV3-1 to TRBJ2-6, with 13 bases matching TRBD2. CDR1 is LGHDT and CDR2 is YNNKEL in the germline V gene (reference sequence). J was trimmed by 0 bases and V by 8 bases; bases with no gene match: 7. This CDR3 region has 18 residues.

This clonotype has a count of ten or more. The genes are TRBV4-1 and TRBJ2-3, with a possible D match to TRBD2 (5 bases). The CDR3 extends over 17 amino acids. Germline values: CDR1 MGHRA, CDR2 YSYEKL. Trimming took off 1 base at V and 14 bases at J, with 28 bases between the two ends. CDR3 bases: TGCGCCAGCAGCCAAGGGTGGGGAGCGGAGCCCAACAGATACGCGTATTTT. Encoded protein: CASSQGWGAEPNRYAYF.

This clonotype was observed a handful of times. The rearrangement links TRBV12-3 or TRBV12-4 to TRBJ2-4; 8 bases align to TRBD1. CDR3 length: 12 amino acids. The CDR3 bases are TGTGCAGACAGGGGAGAGGCGGAGCTATGGTACTTC. This codes for CADRGEAELWYF.

The sample holds a few counts of this clonotype. J is TRBJ2-6 and V is TRBV10-3, with TRBD1 identical over 9 bases. CDR3 length: 14 residues. Germline loops: CDR1 ENHRY, CDR2 SYGVKD. The trim removed 8 bases at V and 9 bases at J, leaving 8 bases unmatched. The CDR3 spells CAIRLGQGYNVLTF. CDR3 bases: TGTGCCATCCGCCTTGGACAGGGGTACAACGTCCTGACTTTC.

CDR3 coding DNA: TGCGCCAGCAGCTTTCGCCGCCAGGGGCGCGGGAGCGACAACGAGCAGTACTTC. Residues: CASSFRRQGRGSDNEQYF. The V and J genes are TRBV5-1 and TRBJ2-7; D may be TRBD2 (7 bases). Trimming left V 2 bases short and J 5 bases short, with 26 bases between. The germline gives CDR1 SGHRS, CDR2 YFSETQ. The CDR3 is 18 amino acids.

The chain uses TRBV11-1 and TRBJ2-5; 11 bases match TRBD1. The CDR3 has 16 amino acids. Germline-derived CDR1 and CDR2 are SGHAT and FQDESV (reference sequence). V trimming: 5 bases; J trimming: 2 bases; junction bases outside the gene matches: 7. CDR3 nucleotides: TGTGCCAGCAGCACCTGGGACAGGGGGGAGCAAGAGACCCAGTACTTC. Its protein is CASSTWDRGEQETQYF. Variable domain in full (rest from reference TRBV11-1 and TRBJ2-5): EAEVAQSPRYKITEKSQAVAFWCDPISGHATLYWYRQILGQGPELLVQFQDESVVDDSQLPKDRFSAERLKGVDSTLKIQPAELGDSAMYLCASSTWDRGEQETQYFGPGTRLLVL.

The J gene is TRBJ2-3, the V gene TRBV24-1; weak D call: TRBD1 (5 bases). Trimming took off 9 bases at V and 2 bases at J, with 14 bases between the two ends. CDR1 is KGHDR, CDR2 SFDVKD, per germline. This CDR3 region has 14 residues. For the CDR3, the DNA is TGTGCCACCGAGAAGGGGATTTTCACAGATACGCAGTATTTT. Protein product: CATEKGIFTDTQYF.

This clonotype appeared a few times. The V and J genes are TRBV6-6 and TRBJ2-5, with D possibly matching TRBD2 (6 bases). Germline assignment: CDR1 MNHNY and CDR2 SVGAGI (reference sequence). The CDR3 contains 13 residues. The V end was cut by 0 bases, the J end by 11 bases, with 13 bases between. CDR3: CASSYSTRESQYF. As DNA, the CDR3 is TGTGCCAGCAGTTACTCGACTAGAGAATCTCAGTACTTC.

The chain couples TRBV12-3 or TRBV12-4 to TRBJ2-7, with D hard to call. This CDR3 contains 14 residues. V gave up 3 bases and J gave up 2 bases, with 11 bases separating them. The CDR3 DNA is TGTGCCAGCAGTTTGGGCAGCCGCACCTACGAGCAGTACTTC. It specifies CASSLGSRTYEQYF.

V gene TRBV20-1 combines with J gene TRBJ2-1, with D uncertain. CDR3 size: 15 residues. Per the germline V gene, CDR1 is DFQATT and CDR2 is SNEGSKA (reference sequence). Written as DNA, the CDR3 is TGCAGCGCCCATAGTCTGAAAAGCTCCTACAATGAGCAGTTCTTC. This translates into CSAHSLKSSYNEQFF.

The chain uses TRBV7-9 and TRBJ1-1; 9 nucleotides agree with TRBD1. V dropped 7 bases and J dropped 6; count of bases not matched to a gene: 6. This CDR3 spans 13 amino acids. Germline CDR1 SEHNR, CDR2 FQNEAQ (reference sequence). The CDR3 DNA sequence: TGTGCCAGCAACCTGGACAGGGGACCTGAAGCTTTCTTT. Translation gives CASNLDRGPEAFF.

This rearrangement joins TRBV29-1 to TRBJ2-7, with a tentative D call TRBD2 (6 bases). Germline V gives CDR1 SQVTM, CDR2 ANQGSEA. V lost 0 bases and J lost 0, with 12 bases in between. The CDR3 loop spans 15 amino acids. CDR3 loop: CSVEEGGKSSYEQYF. CDR3 nucleotide sequence: TGCAGCGTTGAAGAGGGCGGGAAGAGCTCCTACGAGCAGTACTTC.